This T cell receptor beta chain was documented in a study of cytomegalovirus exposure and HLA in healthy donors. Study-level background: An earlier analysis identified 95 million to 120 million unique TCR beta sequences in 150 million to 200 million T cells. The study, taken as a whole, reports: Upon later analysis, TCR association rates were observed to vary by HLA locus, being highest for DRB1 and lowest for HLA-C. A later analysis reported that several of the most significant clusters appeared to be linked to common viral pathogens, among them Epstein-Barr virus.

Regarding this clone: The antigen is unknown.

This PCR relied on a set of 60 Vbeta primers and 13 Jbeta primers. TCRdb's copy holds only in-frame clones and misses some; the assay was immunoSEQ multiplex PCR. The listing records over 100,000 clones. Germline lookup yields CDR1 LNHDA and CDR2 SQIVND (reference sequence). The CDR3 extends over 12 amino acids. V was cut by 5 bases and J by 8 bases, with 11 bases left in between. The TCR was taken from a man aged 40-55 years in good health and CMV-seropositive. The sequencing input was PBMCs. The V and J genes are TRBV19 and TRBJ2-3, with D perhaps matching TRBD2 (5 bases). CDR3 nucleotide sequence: TGTGCCAGTAGTGTGGACTTTCGTACGCAGTATTTT. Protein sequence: CASSVDFRTQYF.